This TCR beta chain was captured in a study of blood T cell repertoires in COVID-19. This CDR3 region has 14 residues. The junction had 3 bases not matched to a gene; V was cut back by 7 bases and J by 2 bases. The V gene's germline CDR1 is SEHNR and CDR2 FQNEAQ (reference sequence). Assay used: immunoSEQ multiplex PCR; TCRdb lists only in-frame clones, some missing. The top ten hold approximately 8% of the sample, which has 50,000 to 60,000 clones, about nine tenths seen once. The TCR comes from a man in his fifties or sixties with active COVID-19. The chain combines TRBV7-9 with TRBJ2-3; 10 bases are shared with TRBD2. The sample comprised peripheral blood. The CDR3 region is CASMGLAITDTQYF. Written as DNA, the CDR3 is TGTGCCAGCATGGGACTAGCGATCACAGATACGCAGTATTTT.